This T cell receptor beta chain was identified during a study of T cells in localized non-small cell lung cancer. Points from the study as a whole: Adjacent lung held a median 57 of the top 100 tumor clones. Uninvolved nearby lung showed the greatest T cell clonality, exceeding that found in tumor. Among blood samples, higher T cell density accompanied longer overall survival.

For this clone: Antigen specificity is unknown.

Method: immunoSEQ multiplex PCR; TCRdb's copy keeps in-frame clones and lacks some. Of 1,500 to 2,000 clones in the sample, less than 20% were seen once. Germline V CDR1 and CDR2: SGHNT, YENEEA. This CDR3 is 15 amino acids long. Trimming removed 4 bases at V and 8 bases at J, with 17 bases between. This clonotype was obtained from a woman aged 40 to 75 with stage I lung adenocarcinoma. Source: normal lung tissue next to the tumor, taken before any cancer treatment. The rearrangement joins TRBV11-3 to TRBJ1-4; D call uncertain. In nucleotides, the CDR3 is TGTGCCAGCAGCTCTGATAGCGGGCAAGGGGAAAAACTGTTTTTT. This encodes CASSSDSGQGEKLFF.